This TCR beta chain was found in a study of cytomegalovirus exposure and HLA in healthy donors. The overall study: One earlier analysis, a look at around 180 million T cells, found some 100 million unique TCR beta sequences.

Findings of the study overall: Most TCRs appeared rarely, but some public TCRs recurred in many donors. TCR beta chain V- and J-gene trimming was linked, in a later analysis, to a missense variant in DCLRE1C.

As to this clone: Its target is unknown.

Trimming took off 3 bases at V and 8 bases at J, with 16 bases between the two ends. CDR3 length: 14 residues. Germline assignment: CDR1 MNHEY and CDR2 SMNVEV (reference sequence). The PCR contained 60 Vbeta and 13 Jbeta primers. The assay was immunoSEQ multiplex PCR, and TCRdb's table has in-frame clones only and misses some. The listing contains approximately 210,000 clones. The donors gave bone marrow, and they were healthy. This chain connects TRBV27 to TRBJ2-5, with D perhaps matching TRBD1 (6 bases). This clonotype was sampled from a woman younger than 45 in good health and CMV-seropositive. The sequenced sample was PBMCs. The CDR3 nucleotides read TGTGCCAGCAGTTTCTCAGGGGCGGAAATTACCCAGTACTTC. It codes for CASSFSGAEITQYF.